The rows below give T cell receptor beta chains drawn from one sample of a study of T cells in Graves' hyperthyroidism and ophthalmopathy. TCRdb recomputed calls from the multiplex PCR reads with MiXCR, one row per CDR3 protein. The sample carries 500,000 or so distinct CDR3 sequences, 15% to 20% recorded once. The sequencing sample was made of blood. These receptors were obtained from a woman aged 18-29 years with Graves' ophthalmopathy. Each CDR3 is given with its conserved first and last residue. Each record gives: D gene, V gene, CDR3 length, clone size, J gene, CDR3 DNA, CDR3 protein. A D gene is named only where the DNA matches it firmly. Size is omitted from some rows. Given values are once, few, many or a class for expanded clones.

D gene: NA
V gene: TRBV29-1
CDR3 length: 14
clone size: many
J gene: TRBJ1-1
CDR3 DNA: TGCAGCGTTATTGGTGCCAGGGGGAACACTGAAGCTTTCTTT
CDR3 protein: CSVIGARGNTEAFF

D gene: NA
V gene: TRBV6-1
CDR3 length: 13
clone size: few
J gene: TRBJ2-5
CDR3 DNA: TGTGCCAGCGGCAGGGGAGACCAAGAGACCCAGTACTTC
CDR3 protein: CASGRGDQETQYF

D gene: TRBD1
V gene: TRBV7-6
CDR3 length: 15
clone size: once
J gene: TRBJ2-5
CDR3 DNA: TGTGCCAGCAGCCGACAGACAGGGGGACGAGAGACCCAGTACTTC
CDR3 protein: CASSRQTGGRETQYF

D gene: TRBD2
V gene: TRBV7-9
CDR3 length: 16
clone size: many
J gene: TRBJ2-1
CDR3 DNA: TGTGCCAGCAGCTTAGCGCTGGCGGGGGCCTACAATGAGCAGTTCTTC
CDR3 protein: CASSLALAGAYNEQFF

D gene: NA
V gene: TRBV6-1
CDR3 length: 15
clone size: many
J gene: TRBJ2-3
CDR3 DNA: TGTGCCAGCAGTGAAGTTCCGGACGCCACAGATACGCAGTATTTT
CDR3 protein: CASSEVPDATDTQYF

D gene: TRBD2
V gene: TRBV20-1
CDR3 length: 15
clone size: many
J gene: TRBJ2-1
CDR3 DNA: TGCAGTGCTAGGATAGCGGGGAGCTCCTACAATGAGCAGTTCTTC
CDR3 protein: CSARIAGSSYNEQFF

D gene: NA
V gene: TRBV30
CDR3 length: 11
clone size: many
J gene: TRBJ2-7
CDR3 DNA: TGTGCCTGGGCGGATCCCTACGAGCAGTACTTC
CDR3 protein: CAWADPYEQYF

D gene: NA
V gene: TRBV7-2
CDR3 length: 15
clone size: few
J gene: TRBJ2-7
CDR3 DNA: TGTGCCAGCAGCTTAGAACCGGAGGGAAAGAACGAGCAGTACTTC
CDR3 protein: CASSLEPEGKNEQYF

D gene: NA
V gene: TRBV30
CDR3 length: 13
clone size: many
J gene: TRBJ1-1
CDR3 DNA: TGTGCCTGGAGTGTAAGTCCGGACACTGAAGCTTTCTTT
CDR3 protein: CAWSVSPDTEAFF

D gene: NA
V gene: TRBV6-1
CDR3 length: 13
clone size: few
J gene: TRBJ1-1
CDR3 DNA: TGTGCCAGCAGCGATTGGTGGAACACTGAAGCTTTCTTT
CDR3 protein: CASSDWWNTEAFF

D gene: NA
V gene: TRBV6-1
CDR3 length: 14
clone size: many
J gene: TRBJ2-5
CDR3 DNA: TGTGCCAGCAGTGGGGCAACGCCTAAAGAGACCCAGTACTTC
CDR3 protein: CASSGATPKETQYF

D gene: NA
V gene: TRBV2
CDR3 length: 15
clone size: NA
J gene: TRBJ1-3
CDR3 DNA: TGTGCCAGCAGTGAGGACAGTGGCTCTGGAAACACCATATATTTT
CDR3 protein: CASSEDSGSGNTIYF

D gene: TRBD2
V gene: TRBV7-2
CDR3 length: 18
clone size: once
J gene: TRBJ2-2
CDR3 DNA: TGCGCCAGCAGCCAAGTAACTAGCGGGGCGACTAACACCGGGGAGCTGTTTTTT
CDR3 protein: CASSQVTSGATNTGELFF